This TCR beta chain was captured by sequencing in a study of T cells in tuberculosis. The V and J ends lost 3 bases and 6 bases respectively, with 12 bases between them. The CDR3 length is 14 residues. Per germline, CDR1 SGHVS and CDR2 FNYEAQ. No alpha-beta pairing information exists for these sequences. Repertoires were generated with immunoSEQ multiplex PCR, while TCRdb's copy carries only in-frame clones and drops some. The table records approximately 88,000 clones, approximately 90% of them present only once. Sorting used thawed, overnight-rested PBMC stained with anti-CD3, a viability dye and GMM-loaded CD1B tetramer. The CD1B tetramers carried C32 glucose monomycolate purified from Rhodococcus equi.

The sample was CD1b-GMM tetramer-negative cells sorted from PBMCs. This receptor was obtained from an adult woman with latent tuberculosis. V is TRBV7-6 and J is TRBJ1-5, with D possibly matching TRBD1 (5 bases). The CDR3 is CASSFREGSQPQHF. The CDR3 nucleotides are TGTGCCAGCAGCTTCAGGGAGGGGAGTCAGCCCCAGCATTTT. Full variable domain (rest looked up from reference TRBV7-6 and TRBJ1-5): GAGVSQSPRYKVTKRGQDVALRCDPISGHVSLYWYRQALGQGPEFLTYFNYEAQQDKSGLPNDRFSAERPEGSISTLTIQRTEQRDSAMYRCASSFREGSQPQHFGDGTRLSIL.